These 9 T cell receptor beta chains came from one sample sequenced in a study of blood T cell repertoires in COVID-19 (TCRdb year 2020). Library prep was done by the immunoSEQ multiplex PCR assay. TCRdb re-hosts the immuneACCESS table, in-frame sequences only. Its copies lack some clones; in the studies checked, an unresolved V gene accounts for under half of them, and the cause for the rest is not known. This sample gives roughly 250,000 clones in total; more than 65% of them show up just once. The biggest ten clones account for 15% to 17% of the sample. Sequencing input: peripheral blood. These receptors originate from a person aged 65 to 85 with COVID-19, enrolled during active disease.

V and J are TRBV19 and TRBJ1-4, with TRBD1 matching over 8 bases. The CDR3 is 15 amino acids. In germline, CDR1 is LNHDA, CDR2 SQIVND (reference sequence). Unmatched junction bases numbered 3, after V lost 3 bases and J lost 3 bases. CDR3 nucleotide sequence: TGTGCCAGTAGTATTCCACAGGGGGCTAATGAAAAACTGTTTTTT. Amino acids: CASSIPQGANEKLFF.

The genes are TRBV7-2 and TRBJ1-4; D possibly corresponds to TRBD1 (6 bases). V was shortened by 5 bases and J by 4 bases, with 11 bases between the two germline ends. CDR1 and CDR2 (germline): SGHTA, FQGNSA. The CDR3 has 14 residues. The CDR3 region has the DNA TGTGCCAGCAGCCAGGACAGACGTAATGAAAAACTGTTTTTT. This codes for CASSQDRRNEKLFF.

The table lists this clone with a few counts. V and J are TRBV28 and TRBJ1-4; 9 bases line up with TRBD1. Germline V CDR1 and CDR2: MDHEN, SYDVKM. The junction had 12 bases not matched to a gene; V was cut back by 8 bases and J by 8 bases. The CDR3 extends over 15 amino acids. The CDR3 bases are TGTGCCAGCCTGACCACGGTGACAGGGGGGGAAAAACTGTTTTTT. This codes for CASLTTVTGGEKLFF. Variable domain in full (rest from reference TRBV28 and TRBJ1-4): DVKVTQSSRYLVKRTGEKVFLECVQDMDHENMFWYRQDPGLGLRLIYFSYDVKMKEKGDIPEGYSVSREKKERFSLILESASTNQTSMYLCASLTTVTGGEKLFFGSGTQLSVL.

This chain joins TRBV7-2 and TRBJ1-2; D is perhaps TRBD1 (5 bases). Trimming shortened V by 1 base and J by 5 bases, and 14 bases separated the two germline ends. The germline V gene encodes CDR1 SGHTA and CDR2 FQGNSA. The CDR3 covers 15 residues. The CDR3 bases are TGTGCCAGCAGCTTAGGACCCGGGACTGAGTATGGCTACACCTTC. Its translation: CASSLGPGTEYGYTF.

The genes are TRBV5-1 and TRBJ1-2; weak D call: TRBD1 (6 bases). This CDR3 region has 15 residues. The V gene's germline CDR1 is SGHRS and CDR2 YFSETQ. V lost 0 bases, J lost 3 bases, and 12 bases lay in between. CDR3 DNA: TGCGCCAGCAGCTTGGGCCTGGACAGATACTATGGCTACACCTTC. Translation gives CASSLGLDRYYGYTF.

This rearrangement joins TRBV3-1 (or the pseudogene TRBV3-2) to TRBJ2-5; 7 bases fit TRBD2. CDR3 size: 17 residues. The junction had 8 bases not matched to a gene; V was cut back by 1 base and J by 0 bases. CDR1 LGHDT and CDR2 YNNKEL come from the germline V gene (reference sequence). The chain's CDR3 is CASSQARQRGHQETQYF. CDR3 bases: TGTGCCAGCAGCCAAGCGCGCCAGCGGGGCCACCAAGAGACCCAGTACTTC.

The V call is TRBV20-1, the J call TRBJ2-5, with 9 bases that match TRBD2. With 3 bases clipped from V and 1 base from J, the junction kept 6 bases outside the gene matches. CDR3 length equals 15 residues. Per germline, CDR1 DFQATT and CDR2 SNEGSKA (reference sequence). CDR3 sequence reads: CSASFASGIQETQYF. The CDR3 region has the DNA TGCAGTGCTAGTTTTGCTAGCGGGATCCAAGAGACCCAGTACTTC.

The gene calls are TRBV7-9 and TRBJ2-7; D uncertain. V gave up 3 bases and J gave up 1 base, with 7 bases separating them. Per the germline V gene, CDR1 is SEHNR and CDR2 is FQNEAQ (reference sequence). This CDR3 comprises 13 residues. The CDR3: CASSLSASYEQYF. DNA for the CDR3: TGTGCCAGCAGCTTGAGTGCTTCCTACGAGCAGTACTTC.

V is TRBV5-4 and J is TRBJ2-1; maybe TRBD1 (5 bases). The CDR3 totals 14 residues. Germline V CDR1 and CDR2: SGHNT, YYREEE (reference sequence). V lost 0 bases, J lost 7 bases, and 11 bases lay in between. The chain's CDR3 is CASSLAGRANEQFF. DNA of the CDR3: TGTGCCAGCAGCTTGGCGGGCAGGGCTAATGAGCAGTTCTTC.